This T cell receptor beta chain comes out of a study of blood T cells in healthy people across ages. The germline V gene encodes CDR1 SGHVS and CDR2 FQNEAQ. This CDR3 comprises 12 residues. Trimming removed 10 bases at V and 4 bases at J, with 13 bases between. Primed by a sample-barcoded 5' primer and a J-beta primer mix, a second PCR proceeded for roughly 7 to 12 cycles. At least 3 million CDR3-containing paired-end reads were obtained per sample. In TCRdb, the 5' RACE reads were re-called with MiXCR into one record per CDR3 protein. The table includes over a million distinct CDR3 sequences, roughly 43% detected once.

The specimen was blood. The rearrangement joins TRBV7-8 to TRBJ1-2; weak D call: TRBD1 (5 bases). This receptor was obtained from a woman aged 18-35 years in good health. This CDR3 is CAIGRGVYGYTF. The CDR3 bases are TGTGCCATCGGAAGGGGTGTCTATGGCTACACCTTC.